This T cell receptor beta chain is drawn from a study of molecular identifiers for immune sequencing clone quantification. Across the whole study: Replicates partitioned RNA from approximately 20,000 or 98,000 naive CD8 cells into five parts, sequencing four.

V was clipped by 4 bases and J by 5 bases, with 11 bases between them. The CDR3 runs to 14 residues. In TCRdb, the PCR reads were re-called with MiXCR into one record per CDR3 protein. The sample records approximately 10,000 distinct CDR3 sequences, approximately 14% being singletons. This clonotype occurred many times. This sequence originates from a human donor in good health. Some libraries in this study had Jurkat cell RNA spiked in. Sequencing was performed on naive CD8+ T cells from blood, with Jurkat cell RNA spiked in. Subset of the sample: FACS-sorted CD8+CD4-CCR7+CD45RA+ naive T cells. V and J are TRBV12-3 or TRBV12-4 and TRBJ2-2, with D hard to call. The DNA for the CDR3 is TGTGCCAGCAGTTCCTCGCTCAGTACCGGGGAGCTGTTTTTT. Translated: CASSSSLSTGELFF.